This TCR beta chain appears in the sequencing data of a study of T cell responses to AZD1222 COVID-19 vaccine. Study details: Analysis merged second doses at about 4 or about 12 weeks.

As concerns this clone: The target antigen is unknown.

This CDR3 contains 13 residues. Germline assignment: CDR1 LNHDA and CDR2 SQIVND (reference sequence). V lost 6 bases, J lost 3 bases, and 10 bases lay in between. Overall study results and limits: The breadth and depth of Spike-specific TCRs increased once two AZD1222 doses had been given. Possibly, clonal diversity was underestimated; donors were largely white British and included more females. Repertoires were sampled only after the peak T cell response.

TCRdb's table, derived via immunoSEQ multiplex PCR, lists solely in-frame clones and lacks some. The sample records 100,000 to 150,000 clones, 89% being singletons. Sequencing used peripheral blood, obtained on day 0 of AZD1222 vaccination. This receptor was taken from an adult in good health. The chain joins TRBV19 to TRBJ2-3; D perhaps matches TRBD1 (6 bases). In DNA form, the CDR3 reads TGTGCCAGTAGCCCTGGACAGACAGATACGCAGTATTTT. Translated: CASSPGQTDTQYF.